A single sample gave rise to the 31 T cell receptor beta chains below, sequenced in a study of blood T cell repertoires in COVID-19. TCRdb's table, derived via immunoSEQ multiplex PCR, lists solely in-frame clones and lacks some. Of approximately 150,000 clones in the sample, just over 90% were seen once. Specimen: peripheral blood. All receptors derive from a man between 18 and 35 years old with COVID-19, enrolled during active disease.

The rearrangement uses TRBV5-4 and TRBJ2-2, with 7 bases matching TRBD2. V lost 0 bases and J lost 4; bases outside the gene matches: 3. CDR1 is SGHNT and CDR2 is YYREEE in the germline V gene (reference sequence). The CDR3 is made up of 15 amino acids. The CDR3 DNA follows: TGTGCCAGCAGCTTGGGCGGGAGCGCCACCGGGGAGCTGTTTTTT. Translated, it gives CASSLGGSATGELFF.

This chain uses TRBV18 with TRBJ1-2; 9 bases agree with TRBD1. V was clipped by 2 bases and J by 4 bases; unmatched bases: 5. Germline values: CDR1 KGHSH, CDR2 LQKENI. This CDR3 contains 15 residues. The CDR3: CASSPGAQGAYGYTF. CDR3 nucleotide sequence: TGTGCCAGCTCACCAGGGGCACAGGGGGCCTATGGCTACACCTTC.

This chain connects TRBV6-5 to TRBJ2-1; 9 bases agree with TRBD2. This CDR3 is built from 14 residues. V trimming: 3 bases; J trimming: 6 bases; junction bases outside the gene matches: 3. CDR1 and CDR2 (germline): MNHEY, SVGAGI. The CDR3 sequence is CASSYLAGFNEQFF. CDR3 nucleotides: TGTGCCAGCAGTTATCTAGCGGGGTTCAATGAGCAGTTCTTC.

The rearrangement uses TRBV27 and TRBJ2-1; D may be TRBD2 (6 bases). CDR3 length: 15 residues. Germline V gene sequence: CDR1 MNHEY, CDR2 SMNVEV (reference sequence). V lost 4 bases to trimming and J lost 11 bases, with 21 bases between them. The CDR3, as DNA: TGTGCCAGCAGTTATGCCTCGGCGGGATCGACCCAGCAGTTCTTC. Protein product: CASSYASAGSTQQFF.

This sequence joins TRBV28 and TRBJ2-7, with 7 nucleotides matching TRBD1. Germline V gene data show CDR1 as MDHEN and CDR2 as SYDVKM. V trimming: 5 bases; J trimming: 4 bases; junction bases outside the gene matches: 8. CDR3 length: 14 amino acids. The CDR3: CASSVQTGWYEQYF. CDR3 DNA sequence: TGTGCCAGCAGTGTACAGACAGGGTGGTACGAGCAGTACTTC.

The chain combines TRBV28 with TRBJ1-1; 8 bases map to TRBD1. From germline, CDR1 is MDHEN and CDR2 SYDVKM. The CDR3 consists of 14 residues. V lost 5 bases, J lost 4 bases, and 6 bases stayed unmatched. The CDR3 DNA follows: TGTGCCAGCAGTACGGACAGGGCGCGCACTGAAGCTTTCTTT. Protein: CASSTDRARTEAFF.

This clone was recorded only once. The chain uses TRBV28 and TRBJ1-2, with D possibly being TRBD1 (5 bases). Per the germline V gene, CDR1 is MDHEN and CDR2 is SYDVKM. V lost 6 bases and J 4 bases, leaving 12 bases between the germline ends. The CDR3 loop spans 13 amino acids. CDR3 region: CASSRRQTYGYTF. Here the CDR3 DNA reads TGTGCCAGCAGCCGTAGACAGACCTATGGCTACACCTTC.

The chain uses TRBV6-2 or TRBV6-3 and TRBJ2-7; 8 nucleotides align to TRBD2. Trimming took 6 bases from V and 3 from J; bases not matched to a gene: 7. From germline, CDR1 is MNHEY and CDR2 SVGEGT. This CDR3 is 14 amino acids long. The CDR3 protein is CASSQSGSFYEQYF. CDR3 coding DNA: TGTGCCAGCAGCCAAAGCGGGAGCTTCTACGAGCAGTACTTC.

The chain recombines TRBV5-6 with TRBJ1-6; a possible D gene is TRBD1 (5 bases). Germline V gene lookup returns CDR1 SGHDT and CDR2 YYEEEE. The CDR3 has 14 residues. Trimming shortened V by 3 bases and J by 9 bases, and 13 bases separated the two germline ends. The CDR3 coding sequence is TGTGCCAGCAGCTCCGGGACCGGGGGTTCACCCCTCCACTTT. Translation: CASSSGTGGSPLHF.

CDR3 in DNA: TGTGCCAGCAGTTACTCGATAGGGAGTTTTGTGGACACTGAAGCTTTCTTT. It specifies CASSYSIGSFVDTEAFF. This rearrangement joins TRBV6-2 or TRBV6-3 to TRBJ1-1; no definite D call. Germline V gene data show CDR1 as MNHEY and CDR2 as SVGEGT. V was cut by 0 bases and J by 3 bases, with 17 bases left in between. The CDR3 has 17 residues.

The chain has TRBV11-2 and TRBJ2-7; 7 bases align to TRBD2. Unmatched junction bases numbered 11, after V lost 5 bases and J lost 4 bases. The CDR3 consists of 15 residues. Germline CDR1 is SGHAT and CDR2 is FQNNGV. The CDR3 nucleotides read TGTGCCAGCAGCCCATATGGGCTAGCGGAATACGAGCAGTACTTC. The encoded protein is CASSPYGLAEYEQYF.

Remarks on this clone: Sequence at one end of the junction differs from germline and may be a read error. The V gene is TRBV7-9, the J gene TRBJ1-4, with 9 bases that match TRBD1. The CDR3 has 15 amino acids. Per germline, CDR1 SEHNR and CDR2 FQNEAQ (reference sequence). The CDR3, as DNA: TGTGCCAGCAGCCCACCGACAGGGGGTAATGAAAAACTGCTTTTT. This sequence encodes CASSPPTGGNEKLLF.

CDR3 region: CASSGRLAGDAEQFF. CDR3 sequence (DNA): TGTGCCAGCAGCGGCCGACTAGCGGGAGATGCTGAGCAGTTCTTC. This rearrangement joins TRBV9 to TRBJ2-1; 12 bases agree with TRBD2. V shed 3 bases and J 9 bases; nucleotides not matched to a gene: 7. This CDR3 spans 15 amino acids. The germline CDR1 and CDR2 sequences are SGDLS and YYNGEE.

This clone occurred once. The V call is TRBV19, the J call TRBJ2-7; a possible D gene is TRBD1 (5 bases). Germline V gives CDR1 LNHDA, CDR2 SQIVND (reference sequence). This CDR3 comprises 13 residues. Trimming shortened V by 6 bases and J by 3 bases, and 12 bases separated the two germline ends. CDR3 bases: TGTGCCAGTAGCCCAGGGTATGGCTACGAGCAGTACTTC. Encoded protein: CASSPGYGYEQYF.

The chain couples TRBV12-3 or TRBV12-4 to TRBJ2-2; D gene ambiguous. Trimming pared 3 bases from V and 5 bases from J, leaving 7 bases between. This CDR3 spans 13 amino acids. CDR3 sequence: CASSFPGTGELFF. The CDR3 DNA sequence: TGTGCCAGCAGTTTTCCCGGGACCGGGGAGCTGTTTTTT.

The sample holds a few counts of this clone. The J gene is TRBJ2-1, the V gene TRBV9; maybe TRBD2 (5 bases). The CDR3 length is 15 residues. Germline CDR1 SGDLS, CDR2 YYNGEE. Trimming cost V 0 bases and J 0 bases, with 7 bases left between them. CDR3 DNA sequence: TGTGCCAGCAGCGTAGGAGCGGCCTCCTACAATGAGCAGTTCTTC. This sequence encodes CASSVGAASYNEQFF.

The J gene is TRBJ2-7, the V gene TRBV7-2; D is possibly TRBD2 (6 bases). CDR3 length: 12 amino acids. Germline lookup yields CDR1 SGHTA and CDR2 FQGNSA. V lost 5 bases and J lost 6, with 11 bases in between. The CDR3 here is CASSITSLEQYF. The CDR3 bases are TGTGCCAGCAGCATAACTAGCCTCGAGCAGTACTTC.

J is TRBJ2-1 and V is TRBV6-5; 7 positions agree with TRBD1. Trimming took 10 bases from V and 0 from J; bases not matched to a gene: 6. The CDR3 spans 14 residues. CDR1 and CDR2 from the germline V gene are MNHEY and SVGAGI. The CDR3 DNA is TGTGCCACCTTGCGGACAGGCTCCTACAATGAGCAGTTCTTC. Translating it yields CATLRTGSYNEQFF.

This clone was seen a single time. In DNA form, the CDR3 reads TGTGCCAGCAGCTTAGAGATGCGGGGGGCTAAGATGAACACTGAAGCTTTCTTT. Protein product: CASSLEMRGAKMNTEAFF. The genes are TRBV7-2 and TRBJ1-1; D is possibly TRBD1 (6 bases). From germline, CDR1 is SGHTA and CDR2 FQGNSA. V lost 1 base and J lost 0, with 18 bases in between. The CDR3 sequence is 18 residues long.

J is TRBJ2-5 and V is TRBV9; 8 positions agree with TRBD2. The CDR3 has 16 residues. The germline V gene has CDR1 SGDLS and CDR2 YYNGEE. Losses at the gene ends were 5 bases for V and 3 bases for J; bases not matched to a gene: 12. CDR3 residues: CASSGIAGHGEETQYF. DNA for the CDR3: TGTGCCAGCAGTGGAATAGCGGGACACGGAGAAGAGACCCAGTACTTC. The variable domain in full, with the rest retrieved from reference TRBV9 and TRBJ2-5, is DSGVTQTPKHLITATGQRVTLRCSPRSGDLSVYWYQQSLDQGLQFLIQYYNGEERAKGNILERFSAQQFPDLHSELNLSSLELGDSALYFCASSGIAGHGEETQYFGPGTRLLVL.

The chain recombines TRBV28 with TRBJ1-4, with 7 nucleotides matching TRBD1. V was pared by 5 bases and J by 7 bases, with 10 bases of the junction left unmatched. Germline V gene sequence: CDR1 MDHEN, CDR2 SYDVKM. This CDR3 has 15 residues. CDR3: CASSTRQGLGEKLFF. The CDR3 DNA sequence: TGTGCCAGCAGTACGAGACAGGGACTCGGTGAAAAACTGTTTTTT.

The rearrangement joins TRBV11-1 to TRBJ2-2; 7 bases match TRBD2. The CDR3 extends over 16 amino acids. J gave up 1 base and V 2 bases, and 4 bases lay outside the gene matches. Germline V gene lookup returns CDR1 SGHAT and CDR2 FQDESV (reference sequence). CDR3 bases: TGTGCCAGCAGCTTATCGGCTAGCGGGAACACCGGGGAGCTGTTTTTT. Protein: CASSLSASGNTGELFF.

J is TRBJ2-7 and V is TRBV12-3 or TRBV12-4, with 9 positions matching TRBD2. This CDR3 region has 13 residues. With 1 base clipped from V and 6 bases from J, the junction kept 1 base outside the gene matches. The CDR3 sequence is CASSLDSGSEQYF. The CDR3 bases are TGTGCCAGCAGTTTAGATAGCGGGAGCGAGCAGTACTTC.

The rearrangement links TRBV11-2 to TRBJ1-2, with D tentatively TRBD1 (6 bases). The germline gives CDR1 SGHAT, CDR2 FQNNGV. The CDR3 is 12 residues long. V was cut by 4 bases and J by 10 bases, with 13 bases left in between. The CDR3 DNA sequence: TGTGCCAGCAGCTCCATGGGGGGGGCCTACACCTTC. Protein: CASSSMGGAYTF.

The rearrangement joins TRBV10-3 to TRBJ1-1, with 7 bases matching TRBD1. The germline CDR1 and CDR2 sequences are ENHRY and SYGVKD. The CDR3 contains 14 residues. The trim removed 11 bases at V and 2 bases at J, leaving 11 bases unmatched. Written as DNA, the CDR3 is TGTGCCGCGACTAGACAGGGTGGAAACACTGAAGCTTTCTTT. Its protein product is CAATRQGGNTEAFF.

J is TRBJ2-7 and V is TRBV5-1; 15 bases match TRBD2. The junction had 7 bases not matched to a gene; V was cut back by 0 bases and J by 6 bases. In germline, CDR1 is SGHRS, CDR2 YFSETQ. CDR3 length: 17 residues. The CDR3 region has the DNA TGCGCCAGCAGCTTGGTGGGGACTAGCGGGAGGTTAGGCGAGCAGTACTTC. This translates into CASSLVGTSGRLGEQYF.

V gene TRBV12-5 combines with J gene TRBJ2-1; 14 bases agree with TRBD2. This CDR3 has 15 amino acids. The germline V gene has CDR1 LGHNT and CDR2 FRNRAP. V shed 5 bases, J shed 9 bases, and the junction held 6 bases outside the gene matches. The CDR3 coding sequence is TGTGCTAGTGGTCTGACTAGCGGGAGGGCAGGTGAGCAGTTCTTC. Protein sequence: CASGLTSGRAGEQFF.

J is TRBJ2-7 and V is TRBV11-2; D call uncertain. The CDR3 consists of 14 residues. Germline assignment: CDR1 SGHAT and CDR2 FQNNGV. The V end was cut by 5 bases, the J end by 2 bases, with 13 bases between. CDR3 protein: CASSARAGPYEQYF. The CDR3, as DNA: TGTGCCAGCAGCGCAAGAGCAGGTCCCTACGAGCAGTACTTC.

V usage is TRBV29-1 and J usage is TRBJ1-1, with D hard to call. The CDR3 sequence is 13 residues long. Per germline, CDR1 SQVTM and CDR2 ANQGSEA. Between the trimmed V and J ends, which lost 3 bases and 7 bases, there was a span of 15 bases. The CDR3 region has the DNA TGCAGCGTTGAGTTACCCCTACGGGGTGAAGCTTTCTTT. Translating it yields CSVELPLRGEAFF.

The rearrangement links TRBV5-1 to TRBJ2-5, with 9 bases aligning to TRBD1. This CDR3 is built from 15 residues. Germline CDR1 reads SGHRS; CDR2 reads YFSETQ. Trimming at V came to 3 bases and at J to 6 bases, leaving 9 bases not matched to a gene. CDR3 coding DNA: TGCGCCAGCAGCTCAACAGGGGGCTGGCAACAGACCCAGTACTTC. Amino acid sequence: CASSSTGGWQQTQYF.

The chain couples TRBV5-4 to TRBJ1-2, with 7 bases aligning to TRBD1. Trimming cost V 5 bases and J 5 bases; bases outside gene matches: 9. CDR3 length: 14 residues. Germline-derived CDR1 and CDR2 are SGHNT and YYREEE (reference sequence). The CDR3 sequence is CASRQTGTGYGYTF. CDR3 nucleotide sequence: TGTGCCAGCAGACAGACAGGGACCGGGTATGGCTACACCTTC.